These 21 T cell receptor beta chains came from one sample sequenced in a study of blood T cell repertoires in COVID-19. Sequencing was performed with immunoSEQ multiplex PCR; in TCRdb, only in-frame clones are kept and a portion is missing. This sample yields approximately 60,000 clones, of which more than 60% are seen a single time; roughly 5.4% belongs to the top ten. Input material: peripheral blood. All receptors derive from a human donor in a cohort sampled during active COVID-19.

The chain joins TRBV7-8 to TRBJ1-4; D gene uncertain. There are 14 residues in the CDR3. Trimming removed 6 bases at V and 7 bases at J, with 15 bases between. Germline assignment: CDR1 SGHVS and CDR2 FQNEAQ. DNA of the CDR3: TGTGCCAGCAGTAAACTGACAAGCGGTGAAAAACTGTTTTTT. Amino acids: CASSKLTSGEKLFF.

This clone was seen a single time. The chain combines TRBV5-1 with TRBJ2-1, with a tentative D call TRBD2 (6 bases). In germline, CDR1 is SGHRS, CDR2 YFSETQ. The CDR3 has 16 amino acids. V lost 3 bases and J lost 0, with 13 bases in between. CDR3 amino acids: CASSWGLSSSYNEQFF. CDR3 in DNA: TGCGCCAGCAGCTGGGGACTTTCGAGCTCCTACAATGAGCAGTTCTTC.

The chain has TRBV3-1 (or the pseudogene TRBV3-2) and TRBJ2-1, with TRBD2 as a possible D gene (7 bases). V gave up 1 base and J gave up 7 bases, with 17 bases separating them. Germline lookup yields CDR1 LGHDT and CDR2 YNNKEL (reference sequence). The CDR3 length is 16 residues. CDR3 coding DNA: TGTGCCAGCAGCCAAGCCGCCGGGGGGCCTCCAAATGAGCAGTTCTTC. Translating gives CASSQAAGGPPNEQFF.

This sequence joins TRBV6-1 and TRBJ1-4, with D perhaps TRBD1 (5 bases). The V and J ends lost 3 bases and 7 bases respectively, with 18 bases between them. This CDR3 comprises 16 residues. Germline assignment: CDR1 MNHNS and CDR2 SASEGT. CDR3 in amino acids: CASSDSGGGWGEKLFF. The CDR3 DNA is TGTGCCAGCAGTGATAGCGGCGGGGGATGGGGTGAAAAACTGTTTTTT.

The chain carries TRBV7-2 and TRBJ2-7; 7 bases align to TRBD1. CDR3 length equals 15 residues. Looked up from germline, CDR1 is SGHTA and CDR2 is FQGNSA. Losses at the gene ends were 6 bases for V and 2 bases for J; bases not matched to a gene: 10. For the CDR3, the DNA is TGTGCCAGCAGTCGAAACCCGACAGGGCCCTACGAGCAGTACTTC. As protein: CASSRNPTGPYEQYF.

The chain uses TRBV28 and TRBJ1-5, with D perhaps matching TRBD1 (5 bases). V shed 5 bases and J shed 4 bases, with 15 bases lying between them. CDR3 length equals 15 residues. The germline CDR1 and CDR2 sequences are MDHEN and SYDVKM. CDR3 loop: CASSPLGGGNQPQHF. CDR3 DNA sequence: TGTGCCAGCAGTCCTCTTGGGGGGGGTAATCAGCCCCAGCATTTT.

The count of this clone is one. The rearrangement joins TRBV7-2 to TRBJ2-5; maybe TRBD2 (5 bases). Germline values: CDR1 SGHTA, CDR2 FQGNSA. V was cut by 1 base and J by 2 bases, with 11 bases left in between. CDR3 length equals 15 residues. The CDR3 DNA follows: TGTGCCAGCAGCTTAGGGGGAGACCCGCAAGAGACCCAGTACTTC. It encodes CASSLGGDPQETQYF.

CDR3 sequence reads: CASSVRAGGSDTQYF. The CDR3 nucleotides are TGTGCCAGCAGTGTCAGGGCGGGGGGGTCAGATACGCAGTATTTT. The chain couples TRBV6-4 to TRBJ2-3; 9 positions agree with TRBD2. The CDR3 sequence is 15 residues long. V lost 4 bases, J lost 4 bases, and 6 bases stayed unmatched. Germline V gene data show CDR1 as MRHNA and CDR2 as SNTAGT.

This clone was seen only once. The rearrangement uses TRBV19 and TRBJ2-5, with TRBD1 as a possible D gene (5 bases). CDR3 length: 14 amino acids. Trimming removed 5 bases at V and 2 bases at J, with 12 bases between. CDR1 is LNHDA and CDR2 is SQIVND in the germline V gene (reference sequence). CDR3 DNA: TGTGCCAGTAGTCTGGGGCAGGGACAAGAGACCCAGTACTTC. Amino acids: CASSLGQGQETQYF.

CDR3 sequence: CASSLVGGTAYNEQFF. The CDR3 DNA follows: TGCGCCAGCAGCTTGGTGGGCGGGACCGCTTACAATGAGCAGTTCTTC. V is TRBV5-1 and J is TRBJ2-1; tentatively, D is TRBD2 (6 bases). CDR1 and CDR2 (germline): SGHRS, YFSETQ. CDR3 size: 16 residues. Trimming took off 0 bases at V and 4 bases at J, with 14 bases between the two ends.

The CDR3 nucleotides are TGTGCCAGCAGCTTAGACACCGGGACAGTGAATGAAAAACTGTTTTTT. Translated, it gives CASSLDTGTVNEKLFF. The chain is built from TRBV11-3 and TRBJ1-4, with 7 bases that match TRBD1. Germline lookup yields CDR1 SGHNT and CDR2 YENEEA. Trimming removed 0 bases from V and 5 bases from J; junction bases left unmatched: 6. The CDR3 spans 16 residues. The variable domain in full, completed from reference TRBV11-3 and TRBJ1-4, reads EAGVVQSPRYKIIEKKQPVAFWCNPISGHNTLYWYLQNLGQGPELLIRYENEEAVDDSQLPKDRFSAERLKGVDSTLKIQPAELGDSAVYLCASSLDTGTVNEKLFFGSGTQLSVL.

V and J are TRBV28 and TRBJ1-6; weak D call: TRBD1 (6 bases). V gave up 3 bases and J gave up 5 bases, with 11 bases separating them. There are 15 residues in the CDR3. Looked up from germline, CDR1 is MDHEN and CDR2 is SYDVKM. In DNA form, the CDR3 reads TGTGCCAGCAGTTTTGGGGACATCAATAATTCACCCCTCCACTTT. Its translation is CASSFGDINNSPLHF.

This chain connects TRBV21-1 to TRBJ2-1; the table's D call of TRBD1 was not tested on the DNA. TRBV21-1 is noted as a pseudogene. The CDR3 loop spans 15 amino acids. CDR3 loop: CASSKLPQGYNEQFF. DNA for the CDR3: TGTGCCAGCAGCAAATTACCACAGGGTTACAATGAGCAGTTCTTC.

The V call is TRBV20-1, the J call TRBJ2-7; TRBD2 agrees at 14 bases. Germline V lookup: CDR1 DFQATT, CDR2 SNEGSKA (reference sequence). The CDR3 contains 15 residues. J gave up 5 bases and V 3 bases, and 6 bases lay outside the gene matches. Here the CDR3 reads CSASARLAGGDEQYF. The CDR3 DNA follows: TGCAGTGCTAGTGCTCGACTAGCGGGGGGGGACGAGCAGTACTTC.

The table lists this clone with a count of one. The chain couples TRBV3-1 (or the pseudogene TRBV3-2) to TRBJ2-2; D is undetermined. Trimming removed 1 base from V and 0 bases from J, with 6 bases in between. Germline V gene lookup returns CDR1 LGHDT and CDR2 YNNKEL (reference sequence). CDR3 length: 15 amino acids. The CDR3 coding sequence is TGTGCCAGCAGCCAAGGTCTTTCGAACACCGGGGAGCTGTTTTTT. Its protein product is CASSQGLSNTGELFF.

The chain recombines TRBV5-4 with TRBJ2-3, with 13 bases fitting TRBD2. CDR1 is SGHNT, CDR2 YYREEE, per germline (reference sequence). J lost 0 bases, V lost 3 bases, and 1 base had no gene match. CDR3 length: 16 residues. CDR3 bases: TGTGCCAGCAGCTCACTAGCGGGGGGGAGCACAGATACGCAGTATTTT. This gives the protein CASSSLAGGSTDTQYF.

This sequence joins TRBV10-1 and TRBJ2-7; 7 bases agree with TRBD1. The CDR3 has 13 residues. With 6 bases clipped from V and 7 bases from J, the junction kept 9 bases outside the gene matches. Germline assignment: CDR1 WNHNN and CDR2 SYGVQD (reference sequence). The CDR3 DNA reads TGCGCCAGCAGGACGAAGGGGGCGGATGAGCAGTACTTC. Its translation: CASRTKGADEQYF.

This chain uses TRBV9 with TRBJ2-5; 10 positions agree with TRBD2. After removal of 5 bases from V and 5 bases from J, the junction contained 9 bases not matched to a gene. The CDR3 consists of 15 residues. Per germline, CDR1 SGDLS and CDR2 YYNGEE. The CDR3 region is CASSASSGGSETQYF. Written as DNA, the CDR3 is TGTGCCAGCAGTGCGTCTAGCGGGGGATCGGAGACCCAGTACTTC.

The V and J genes are TRBV4-2 and TRBJ2-3, with 9 nucleotides matching TRBD2. V lost 10 bases, J lost 0 bases, and 5 bases stayed unmatched. The CDR3 has 14 residues. The germline V gene has CDR1 LGHNA and CDR2 YNFKEQ. The chain's CDR3 is CATSGLASTDTQYF. As DNA, the CDR3 is TGTGCCACCTCGGGACTAGCTAGCACAGATACGCAGTATTTT.

The CDR3 DNA is TGTGCCAGCTCGACTGGACAGCACTCTGGAAACACCATATATTTT. Its protein is CASSTGQHSGNTIYF. V gene TRBV18 combines with J gene TRBJ1-3, with D possibly matching TRBD1 (6 bases). The germline gives CDR1 KGHSH, CDR2 LQKENI. Trimming stripped 6 bases from V and 0 bases from J, with 12 bases between. The CDR3 runs 15 residues.

The CDR3 here is CASSLGTGGADTQYF. DNA for the CDR3: TGTGCCAGCAGCCTCGGGACGGGAGGGGCAGATACGCAGTATTTT. The chain uses TRBV7-8 and TRBJ2-3, with 8 bases identical to TRBD2. Trimming at V came to 5 bases and at J to 4 bases, leaving 8 bases not matched to a gene. The CDR3 is 15 amino acids. Germline lookup yields CDR1 SGHVS and CDR2 FQNEAQ.